This TCR beta chain derives from a study of T cell repertoires in cytomegalovirus infection. As for the study in general: Both recently identified HLA-C-restricted and well-studied HLA-B-restricted CMV epitopes were used in the study. A matching HLA type, together with CMV infection, was signaled by public TCR beta signatures.

Findings and caveats of the study: Pooled public TCR beta family frequency picked out CMV carriers with the relevant HLA. Clonotype analysis showed dominance of the ex vivo response by HLA-C-restricted CMV-specific TCR beta clonotypes.

A remark on this clonotype: Antigen specificity is unknown.

TCRdb redid the calling of the reads with MiXCR, one entry per CDR3 protein. The sample lists a few hundred thousand distinct CDR3 sequences; about 39% were seen once. The CDR3 spans 14 residues. With 4 bases removed from V and 0 bases from J, the gap between germline ends came to 8 bases. CDR1 ENHRY and CDR2 SYGVKD come from the germline V gene. This sequence joins TRBV10-3 and TRBJ2-3; D gene unclear. The origin of this receptor is a human donor in good health (CMV status not recorded). Some clones in this sample may be carry-over from other donors' samples. Sample: cultured PBMCs, taken from culture after CMV antigen stimulation. CDR3 sequence: CAISVQVSTDTQYF. For the CDR3, the DNA is TGTGCCATCAGTGTCCAGGTTAGCACAGATACGCAGTATTTT.